The next 13 T cell receptor beta chains were all read from a single sample in a study of post-analysis software for immune sequencing data (dated by TCRdb to about 2015). General findings and caveats noted by the study authors: Patients showed significantly higher frequencies than controls for a handful of TRBV segments, among them TRBV5-6, TRBV5-1 and TRBV20-1.

Libraries were constructed by PCR. The run used an Illumina HiSeq 2500. Unique molecular identifiers were incorporated into TCR beta cDNA libraries to reduce PCR and sequencing biases. TCRdb reworked the public reads: Q25 trimming with fastp, MiXCR clone assembly, productive beta chains retained. Rows matching on CDR3 protein sequence are summarized as one entry with the most common DNA and genes. This sample comprises around 440,000 distinct CDR3 sequences, roughly 46% of them detected only once. About 12% of the sample belongs to the ten largest clones. No antigen has been assigned to these receptors. The sequenced material came from blood. The receptors come from a girl aged 5 to 17 with multiple sclerosis.

This clonotype was detected only once. This rearrangement joins TRBV5-1 to TRBJ2-7; 7 nucleotides line up with TRBD2. The J call may be in error: the DNA end matches TRBJ2-5 better. Germline CDR1 and CDR2: SGHRS and YFSETQ. The CDR3 totals 15 residues. In nucleotides, the CDR3 is TGCGCCAGCAGCTTGTGGGCGGGAGCCCCAGAGACCCAGTACTTC. The encoded protein is CASSLWAGAPETQYF.

V gene TRBV10-3 combines with J gene TRBJ2-1; possible D gene TRBD2, 5 bases. Deletions cut 4 bases from V and 8 bases from J, with 9 bases between. Germline CDR1 ENHRY, CDR2 SYGVKD. The CDR3 runs 12 residues. In nucleotides, the CDR3 is TGTGCCATCAGTGCCCTCGGGGATGAGCAGTTCTTC. It encodes CAISALGDEQFF.

The chain has TRBV5-1 and TRBJ2-1; D remains unclear. The length of the CDR3 is 13 residues. Per the germline V gene, CDR1 is SGHRS and CDR2 is YFSETQ. The V end was cut by 1 base, the J end by 8 bases, with 10 bases between. The CDR3 spells CASSLRPQDEQFF. The CDR3 coding sequence is TGCGCCAGCAGCTTGAGGCCTCAGGATGAGCAGTTCTTC.

V and J are TRBV5-1 and TRBJ2-7; TRBD2 is a possible D gene (6 bases). CDR3 length equals 13 residues. Deletions cut 2 bases from V and 5 bases from J, with 11 bases between. CDR1 is SGHRS, CDR2 YFSETQ, per germline. This chain's CDR3 is CASSFGGVDEQYF. CDR3 nucleotides: TGCGCCAGCAGCTTTGGCGGGGTGGACGAGCAGTACTTC.

The gene calls are TRBV20-1 and TRBJ2-7, with 7 bases that match TRBD1. Germline V lookup: CDR1 DFQATT, CDR2 SNEGSKA (reference sequence). There are 17 residues in the CDR3. With 0 bases clipped from V and 1 base from J, the junction kept 12 bases outside the gene matches. The CDR3 coding sequence is TGCAGTGCTAGAGATCCATCGAGGACAGGTGATTCCTACGAGCAGTACTTC. Encoded protein: CSARDPSRTGDSYEQYF.

To note about this clonotype: With a much larger clone just one base away, this may be a read error. V and J are TRBV5-1 and TRBJ2-3, with TRBD2 matching over 10 bases. CDR1 is SGHRS, CDR2 YFSETQ, per germline. V lost 7 bases to trimming and J lost 0 bases; unmatched junction nucleotides: 8. This CDR3 spans 16 amino acids. The CDR3 nucleotides are TGCGCCAGCGGCGGACAGACTAGCGGGAGCACAGATACGCAGTATTTT. It codes for CASGGQTSGSTDTQYF.

The chain carries TRBV4-1 and TRBJ2-1, with D unresolved. CDR3 length: 13 residues. Germline CDR1 is MGHRA and CDR2 is YSYEKL. Trimming left V 3 bases short and J 6 bases short, with 9 bases between. The CDR3 DNA reads TGCGCCAGCAGCCACATACGGACCAATGAGCAGTTCTTC. It specifies CASSHIRTNEQFF.

This chain joins TRBV29-1 and TRBJ2-3; TRBD1 is a possible D gene (5 bases). The CDR3 extends over 13 amino acids. V lost 4 bases and J lost 5, with 13 bases in between. Germline assignment: CDR1 SQVTM and CDR2 ANQGSEA. The CDR3 sequence: CSVVRARGDTQYF. In DNA, the CDR3 is TGCAGCGTTGTTCGGGCAAGGGGAGATACGCAGTATTTT.

By frequency in the sample, this clonotype is medium-sized. The V call is TRBV7-8, the J call TRBJ2-7, with 9 bases matching TRBD2. The germline CDR1 and CDR2 sequences are SGHVS and FQNEAQ. CDR3 length: 14 residues. With 4 bases clipped from V and 5 bases from J, the junction kept 6 bases outside the gene matches. CDR3 DNA sequence: TGTGCCAGCAGCTACCGGACTAGCGCACACGAGCAGTACTTC. Translation: CASSYRTSAHEQYF.

Only a few counts were recorded for this clonotype. The rearrangement uses TRBV5-1 and TRBJ1-1; TRBD1 matches 8 bases. The ends lost 5 bases at V and 3 bases at J; junction bases unmatched: 6. CDR1 and CDR2 (germline): SGHRS, YFSETQ. CDR3 length: 14 residues. CDR3 region: CASSPDRGDTEAFF. The CDR3 DNA reads TGCGCCAGCAGTCCCGACAGGGGAGACACTGAAGCTTTCTTT.

The rearrangement links TRBV28 to TRBJ1-5; D call uncertain. The CDR3 covers 16 residues. The germline CDR1 and CDR2 sequences are MDHEN and SYDVKM. Deletions cut 3 bases from V and 7 bases from J, with 19 bases between. CDR3: CASSFLGWAERQPQHF. CDR3 in DNA: TGTGCCAGCAGTTTCTTGGGTTGGGCGGAGAGGCAGCCCCAGCATTTT.

The chain combines TRBV7-2 with TRBJ2-5; D is undetermined. The CDR3 contains 12 residues. V lost 5 bases to trimming and J lost 3 bases, with 7 bases between them. Germline CDR1 SGHTA, CDR2 FQGNSA. The CDR3 sequence is CASSASEETQYF. In nucleotides, the CDR3 is TGTGCCAGCAGCGCATCTGAAGAGACCCAGTACTTC.

This sequence joins TRBV7-6 and TRBJ2-7, with 10 positions matching TRBD1. With V trimmed by 1 base and J by 6 bases, 6 bases remained unmatched. Germline CDR1 is SGHVS and CDR2 is FNYEAQ. The CDR3 is made up of 15 amino acids. The CDR3 DNA sequence: TGTGCCAGCAGCTTAGTTGCGACAGGGGGCAGCGAGCAGTACTTC. It codes for CASSLVATGGSEQYF.